These 7 T cell receptor beta chains came from one sample sequenced in a study of shared clonotypes between healthy human individuals. TCRdb's copy holds only in-frame clones and misses some; the assay was immunoSEQ multiplex PCR. This table holds under 600,000 clones, around three quarters found once. Sequences were obtained from PBMCs. The receptors were gathered from a woman in her 40s in good health. Some clones in this sample may be carry-over from other donors' samples.

Remarks on this clone: A much larger clone differs by one base, so this may be a read error. The chain uses TRBV11-3 and TRBJ2-3; 7 bases fit TRBD2. V was clipped by 3 bases and J by 0 bases; unmatched bases: 0. Germline loops: CDR1 SGHNT, CDR2 YENEEA. This CDR3 comprises 14 residues. The CDR3 reads CASSFSGSTDTQYF. The CDR3 DNA sequence: TGTGCCAGCAGCTTTAGCGGGAGCACAGATACGCAGTATTTT.

The chain recombines TRBV7-2 with TRBJ2-4; TRBD1 agrees at 9 bases. CDR3 length equals 16 residues. J gave up 6 bases and V 4 bases, and 10 bases lay outside the gene matches. CDR1 and CDR2 (germline): SGHTA, FQGNSA. CDR3: CASSSKGQGERNIQYF. In DNA form, the CDR3 reads TGTGCCAGCAGCTCGAAGGGACAGGGCGAGAGAAACATTCAGTACTTC.

The rearrangement links TRBV7-2 to TRBJ1-2; TRBD1 matches at 7 bases. This CDR3 contains 14 residues. Germline lookup yields CDR1 SGHTA and CDR2 FQGNSA. The trim removed 5 bases at V and 3 bases at J, leaving 6 bases unmatched. The CDR3 DNA reads TGTGCCAGCAGCCCTACCGGGACAGACTATGGCTACACCTTC. Translated, it gives CASSPTGTDYGYTF.

This chain joins TRBV27 and TRBJ2-5; the match to TRBD2 covers 8 bases. The CDR3 totals 14 residues. Germline V gene data show CDR1 as MNHEY and CDR2 as SMNVEV (reference sequence). With 5 bases clipped from V and 6 bases from J, the junction kept 8 bases outside the gene matches. In DNA, the CDR3 is TGTGCCAGCAGTCCGAGTAGCGGGAAGAAGACCCAGTACTTC. Its translation: CASSPSSGKKTQYF.

The chain joins TRBV15 to TRBJ2-3; 11 bases match TRBD2. The CDR3 loop spans 16 amino acids. V shed 5 bases, J shed 4 bases, and the junction held 8 bases outside the gene matches. Germline assignment: CDR1 LNHNV and CDR2 YYDKDF (reference sequence). The CDR3 region is CATSATTSGISDTQYF. CDR3 nucleotide sequence: TGTGCCACCAGCGCCACGACTAGCGGGATTTCAGATACGCAGTATTTT.

The CDR3 sequence is CASSLGYNEQFF. CDR3 nucleotide sequence: TGTGCCAGCAGTTTAGGATACAATGAGCAGTTCTTC. The chain employs TRBV28 and TRBJ2-1; D gene ambiguous. The CDR3 is 12 amino acids. Trimming removed 2 bases at V and 4 bases at J, with 3 bases between. Germline CDR1 is MDHEN and CDR2 is SYDVKM.

This clone was detected only a few times. The V call is TRBV9, the J call TRBJ1-2, with TRBD1 identical over 7 bases. V trimming: 4 bases; J trimming: 5 bases; junction bases outside the gene matches: 5. The CDR3 has 13 residues. The V gene's germline CDR1 is SGDLS and CDR2 YYNGEE. The CDR3 reads CASSREGQYGYTF. In nucleotides, the CDR3 is TGTGCCAGCAGCAGGGAGGGACAGTATGGCTACACCTTC.